The present TCR beta chain was sequenced within a study of blood T cells in healthy people across ages. Alongside a J-beta primer mix, a sample-barcoded 5' primer served in a second PCR lasting roughly 6 to 11 cycles. TCRdb processed the 5' RACE reads anew with MiXCR; each CDR3 protein has one entry. The data hold fewer than 800,000 distinct CDR3 sequences, with 20% to 25% observed a single time. CDR1 is SGHAT and CDR2 is FQNNGV in the germline V gene. CDR3 length: 12 amino acids. A few counts support this clonotype. These same records also appear under a second study, on T cells of mothers and their children. That study reports: Sequencing got over 8 million TCR beta CDR3 reads from each mother and approximately 3 million from each child.

Sequencing was done on a sample of blood. The chain carries TRBV11-2 and TRBJ2-7, with 8 positions matching TRBD2. The source of this sequence is a boy younger than 18 in good health. This chain's CDR3 is CGCGREDYEQYF. The CDR3 DNA sequence: TGTGGATGTGGGCGGGAGGACTACGAGCAGTACTTC.